This T cell receptor beta chain was sequenced for a study of blood T cell repertoires in COVID-19. In the study's own analysis: Amplification of reference gene primers was used by the study to estimate nucleated cell counts. Assay: immunoSEQ multiplex PCR; the TCRdb copy retains only in-frame clones and omits some. V and J calls and clone size follow that table, whereas D and trimming were derived from the DNA. Counted here are over 250,000 clones, roughly 91% occurring once; the ten biggest clones make up about 2%. CDR1 is SEHNR, CDR2 FQNEAQ, per germline (reference sequence). After removal of 5 bases from V and 7 bases from J, the junction contained 8 bases not matched to a gene. CDR3 length: 15 residues. Donors in Cohort 3 who had recovered were those with two negative PCRs, healthcare professional clearance, or resolution of their symptoms.

V is TRBV7-9 and J is TRBJ2-2; 9 positions match TRBD1. This TCR was sampled from a woman in her fifties or sixties who had recovered from COVID-19. Specimen: PBMCs or T cells enriched from blood (not recorded which). Here the CDR3 reads CASSPPGQGFGELFF. CDR3 bases: TGTGCCAGCAGCCCACCGGGACAGGGATTCGGGGAGCTGTTTTTT.